This TCR beta chain was captured in a study of T cell changes during pregnancy in multiple sclerosis. Germline values: CDR1 SQVTM, CDR2 ANQGSEA. With V trimmed by 7 bases and J by 1 base, 11 bases remained unmatched. The CDR3 totals 17 residues. Method: immunoSEQ multiplex PCR; TCRdb's copy keeps in-frame clones and lacks some. The table has approximately 37,000 clones, roughly 94% seen once. The origin of this receptor is a female donor with multiple sclerosis, enrolled in a pregnancy study. The chain couples TRBV29-1 to TRBJ2-2; 11 bases line up with TRBD2. This specimen consisted of peripheral blood, obtained in the third trimester of pregnancy. The CDR3 spells CSATSGSVPKNTGELFF. The CDR3 DNA follows: TGCAGCGCTACTAGCGGGAGTGTCCCAAAGAACACCGGGGAGCTGTTTTTT.